This T cell receptor beta chain appears in the sequencing data of a study of T cells after yellow fever vaccination. Whole-study findings and limits: Most clones from primary vaccination resurfaced after the booster (96% CD4, over 85% CD8).

On this clonotype: Its antigen is as yet unknown.

A universal primer site and UMIs were added as TCR cDNA was made by 5'RACE template switching. TCRdb re-called the 5' RACE reads through MiXCR, storing one row per CDR3 protein. In the table there are just under 600,000 distinct CDR3 sequences, 13% of which are singletons. The receptor was derived from a man in his thirties or forties who received the YFV17D yellow fever vaccine. This sample comprised PBMCs, obtained on the day of the yellow fever booster vaccination.

CDR3 region: CRGASGTTYNEQFF. The CDR3 DNA reads TGCAGAGGGGCTAGCGGGACCACCTACAATGAGCAGTTCTTC. The chain joins TRBV20-1 to TRBJ2-1, with TRBD2 matching 9 bases. CDR1 and CDR2 (germline): DFQATT, SNEGSKA (reference sequence). The CDR3 sequence is 14 residues long.